This TCR beta chain was sequenced in a study of blood T cell repertoires in COVID-19. On the study more broadly: Material from acute and convalescent COVID-19 was sourced from the United States, Italy and Spain. In each case, the material was cDNA or gDNA derived from T cells, B-cell-depleted T cells, or PBMCs.

CDR3 size: 17 residues. Per the germline V gene, CDR1 is LNHDA and CDR2 is SQIVND (reference sequence). V trimming: 5 bases; J trimming: 6 bases; junction bases outside the gene matches: 13. Study processing details: Amplifying reference gene primers gave estimates of nucleated cell counts. The repertoire was sequenced with immunoSEQ multiplex PCR; TCRdb's copy has only in-frame clones and lacks some. For V, J and clone size, that table is used; D and trimming come from the DNA. The sample records under 200,000 clones, roughly 77% being singletons. The sample was peripheral blood. This chain uses TRBV19 with TRBJ1-4, with TRBD1 identical over 9 bases. The TCR sequence derives from a man aged 70-80 years with active or convalescent COVID-19. CDR3 protein: CASSPAPRTGVDEKLFF. The CDR3, as DNA: TGTGCCAGTAGTCCCGCTCCTCGGACAGGGGTTGATGAAAAACTGTTTTTT. Using reference TRBV19 and TRBJ1-4 for the parts outside the CDR3, the full variable domain is DGGITQSPKYLFRKEGQNVTLSCEQNLNHDAMYWYRQDPGQGLRLIYYSQIVNDFQKGDIAEGYSVSREKKESFPLTVTSAQKNPTAFYLCASSPAPRTGVDEKLFFGSGTQLSVL.